This TCR beta chain is drawn from a study of shared clonotypes between healthy human individuals. The study, taken as a whole, reports: Naive subsets typically showed greater estimated richness than memory subsets. The study sampled only blood, and tissue repertoires likely differ.

The run depth of the assay was deep. For each subset, genomic DNA was distributed in equal portions over several immunoSEQ plates. Repertoires were generated with immunoSEQ multiplex PCR, while TCRdb's copy carries only in-frame clones and drops some. The sample comprises millions of clones, 85% to 95% of which are singletons, and about 0.39% rests with the top ten. V lost 8 bases and J 3 bases, leaving 31 bases between the germline ends. This CDR3 has 18 residues. CDR1 is SQVTM, CDR2 ANQGSEA, per germline. Regarding this clone: The antigen is unknown.

The rearrangement joins TRBV29-1 to TRBJ1-2; maybe TRBD1 (6 bases). The sample was naive CD4+ T cells from PBMCs. Subset here: CD45RA+ positively selected. This TCR was sampled from a man younger than 35 in good health. Some clones in this sample may be carry-over from other donors' samples. This CDR3 reads CSSVGGEDSSTPYYGYTF. The DNA for the CDR3 is TGCAGCTCTGTAGGGGGGGAGGACTCCTCGACCCCCTACTATGGCTACACCTTC.